This TCR beta chain is drawn from a study of blood T cell repertoires in COVID-19. Background on the study: T cells, B-cell-depleted T cells, or PBMCs provided the cDNA or gDNA that served as material.

Germline assignment: CDR1 SGHAT and CDR2 FQNNGV. The V end was cut by 7 bases, the J end by 1 base, with 22 bases between. There are 17 residues in the CDR3. How the authors handled the data: Estimation of nucleated cell counts was performed using reference gene primer amplification. Only in-frame clones appear in the TCRdb table, and some are missing; sequencing was by immunoSEQ multiplex PCR. The V and J calls and the clone size are those of that table, but D and trimming were determined from the DNA. The sample holds about 400,000 clones; just under 90% are singletons and the top ten take around 1.7%.

The rearrangement links TRBV11-2 to TRBJ1-1, with D perhaps TRBD1 (5 bases). The sequence was obtained from a woman aged 25-40 years who had recovered from COVID-19. Input material: PBMCs or T cells enriched from blood (not recorded which). The CDR3 is CASTDPNNRGWNTEAFF. In DNA, the CDR3 is TGTGCCAGCACCGACCCCAATAATAGGGGTTGGAACACTGAAGCTTTCTTT.